This TCR beta chain was captured by sequencing in a study of low-dose radiotherapy and immunotherapy resistance in tumors. Study information: With fractions of 0.5 Gy given every 2 weeks, Cohort 1 accumulated a total of 6.5 Gy. At a dose of 200 mg/m2, intravenous cyclophosphamide was given every two weeks, one day before radiation and immunotherapy.

CDR3 length: 17 amino acids. V shed 6 bases, J shed 9 bases, and the junction held 11 bases outside the gene matches. Germline loops: CDR1 MNHEY, CDR2 SVGEGT. The sample holds many counts of this clonotype. Primers targeting TRAV and TRBV primed first-strand cDNA, covering alpha and beta chains. Over about 19 PCR cycles, TCRs were amplified from a constant-region primer and V-primer adapter. In vitro transcription served to amplify the mRNA that had been isolated. One entry per CDR3 protein, called by TCRdb with MiXCR from the reads. The sample lists 35,000 to 50,000 distinct CDR3 sequences, about a third occurring once. Time point meaning: before trial treatment. Nivolumab, ipilimumab, aspirin, low-dose cyclophosphamide and low-dose radiotherapy were given to donors.

This chain connects TRBV6-2 or TRBV6-3 to TRBJ2-1; 16 nucleotides match TRBD2. The sample here was PBMCs, taken before treatment. The source is a male donor with gallbladder cancer. CDR3 DNA: TGTGCCAGCAGCTATTCAGCCGGGACTAGCGGGGGGGGTGAGCAGTTCTTC. Amino acid sequence: CASSYSAGTSGGGEQFF.